This T cell receptor beta chain was profiled in a study of T cells in Graves' hyperthyroidism and ophthalmopathy. This clonotype was observed at least ten times. Its antigen remains unknown. Findings of the study overall: Within blood appeared most thyroid clonotypes that had expanded above 0.001.

Orbital computed tomography, thyroid ultrasound, serum thyroxine and TRAb, and clinical symptoms together informed the diagnoses. There are 13 residues in the CDR3. V was pared by 0 bases and J by 5 bases, with 8 bases between. CDR1 and CDR2 (germline): GTSNPN, SVGIG (reference sequence). Researchers amplified the TCR beta CDR3 regions from RNA transcripts. A set of HTBI primers served as the primers for a first-round RT-PCR of the TCR CDR3. Each CDR3 protein is one row after TCRdb ran MiXCR on the multiplex PCR reads. Counted here are 200,000 to 300,000 distinct CDR3 sequences, around 15% occurring once; the ten biggest clones make up around 26%.

This rearrangement joins TRBV30 to TRBJ1-5; D is undetermined. Sequencing was performed on blood. This clonotype was obtained from a woman younger than 30 with Graves' ophthalmopathy. The CDR3 coding sequence is TGTGCCTGGAGTGTGGAGAGATATCAGCCCCAGCATTTT. It translates to CAWSVERYQPQHF. The full variable domain, rest sourced from reference TRBV30 and TRBJ1-5, is SQTIHQWPATLVQPVGSPLSLECTVEGTSNPNLYWYRQAAGRGLQLLFYSVGIGQISSEVPQNLSASRPQDRQFILSSKKLLLSDSGFYLCAWSVERYQPQHFGDGTRLSIL.